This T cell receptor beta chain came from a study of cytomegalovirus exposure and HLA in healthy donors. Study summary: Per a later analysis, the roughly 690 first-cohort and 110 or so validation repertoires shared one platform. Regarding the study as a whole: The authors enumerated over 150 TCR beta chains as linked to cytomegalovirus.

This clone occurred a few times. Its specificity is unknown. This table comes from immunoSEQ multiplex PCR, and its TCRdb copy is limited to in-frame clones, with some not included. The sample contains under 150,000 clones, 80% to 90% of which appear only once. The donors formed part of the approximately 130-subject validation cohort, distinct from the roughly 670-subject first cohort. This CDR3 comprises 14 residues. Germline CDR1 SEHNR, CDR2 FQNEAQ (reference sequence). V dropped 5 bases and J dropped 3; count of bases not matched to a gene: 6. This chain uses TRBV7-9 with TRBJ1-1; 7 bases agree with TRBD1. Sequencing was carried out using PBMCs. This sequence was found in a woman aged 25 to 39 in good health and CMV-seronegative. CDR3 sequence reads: CASSPLDRDTEAFF. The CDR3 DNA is TGTGCCAGCAGCCCACTCGACAGGGACACTGAAGCTTTCTTT. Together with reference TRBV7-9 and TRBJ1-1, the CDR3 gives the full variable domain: DTGVSQNPRHKITKRGQNVTFRCDPISEHNRLYWYRQTLGQGPEFLTYFQNEAQLEKSRLLSDRFSAERPKGSFSTLEIQRTEQGDSAMYLCASSPLDRDTEAFFGQGTRLTVV.